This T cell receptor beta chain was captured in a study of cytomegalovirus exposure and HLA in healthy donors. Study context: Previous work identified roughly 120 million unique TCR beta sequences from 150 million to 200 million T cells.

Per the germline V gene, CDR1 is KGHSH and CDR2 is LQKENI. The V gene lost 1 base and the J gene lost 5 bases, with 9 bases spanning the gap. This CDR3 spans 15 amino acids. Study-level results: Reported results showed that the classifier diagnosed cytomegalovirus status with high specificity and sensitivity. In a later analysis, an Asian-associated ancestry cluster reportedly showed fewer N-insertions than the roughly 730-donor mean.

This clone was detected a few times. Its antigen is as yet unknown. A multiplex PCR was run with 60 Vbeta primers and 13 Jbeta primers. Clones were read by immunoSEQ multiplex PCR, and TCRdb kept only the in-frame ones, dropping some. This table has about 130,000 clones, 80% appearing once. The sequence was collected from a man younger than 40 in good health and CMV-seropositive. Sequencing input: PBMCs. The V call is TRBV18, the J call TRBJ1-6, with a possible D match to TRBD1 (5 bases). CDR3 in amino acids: CASSPRQTDNSPLHF. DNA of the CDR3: TGTGCCAGCTCACCACGACAGACGGATAATTCACCCCTCCACTTT.